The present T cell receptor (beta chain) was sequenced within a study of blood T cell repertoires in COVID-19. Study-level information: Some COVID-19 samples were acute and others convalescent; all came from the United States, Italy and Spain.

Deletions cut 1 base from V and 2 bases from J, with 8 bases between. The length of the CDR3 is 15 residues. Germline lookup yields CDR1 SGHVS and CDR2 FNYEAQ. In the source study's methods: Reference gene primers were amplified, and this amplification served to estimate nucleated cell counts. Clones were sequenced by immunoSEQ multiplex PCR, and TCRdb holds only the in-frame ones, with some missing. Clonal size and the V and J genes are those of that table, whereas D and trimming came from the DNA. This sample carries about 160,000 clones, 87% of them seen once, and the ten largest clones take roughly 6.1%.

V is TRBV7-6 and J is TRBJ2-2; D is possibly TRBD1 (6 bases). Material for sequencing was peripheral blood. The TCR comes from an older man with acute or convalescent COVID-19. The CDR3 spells CASSLGTANTGELFF. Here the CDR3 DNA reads TGTGCCAGCAGCTTAGGGACAGCAAACACCGGGGAGCTGTTTTTT.